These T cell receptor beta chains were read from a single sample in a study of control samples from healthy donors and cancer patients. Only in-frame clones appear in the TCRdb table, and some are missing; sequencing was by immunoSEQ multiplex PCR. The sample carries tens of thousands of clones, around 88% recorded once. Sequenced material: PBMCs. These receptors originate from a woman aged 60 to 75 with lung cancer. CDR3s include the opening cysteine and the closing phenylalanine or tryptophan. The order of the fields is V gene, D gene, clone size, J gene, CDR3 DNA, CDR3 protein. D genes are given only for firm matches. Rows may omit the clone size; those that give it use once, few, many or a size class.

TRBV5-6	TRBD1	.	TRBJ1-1	TGTGCCAGCAGCTTAGGGACAGTTGACACTGAAGCTTTCTTT	CASSLGTVDTEAFF
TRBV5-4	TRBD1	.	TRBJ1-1	TGTGCCAGCAGATCAGGACAGGGAAGGTCCAAGAAGAACACTGAAGCTTTCTTT	CASRSGQGRSKKNTEAFF
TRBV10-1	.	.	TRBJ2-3	TGCGCCAGCAGTGAGGCGGGGGCCAGAGGATTTAGGACAGATACGCAGTATTTT	CASSEAGARGFRTDTQYF
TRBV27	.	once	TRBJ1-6	TGTGCCAGCACCAGGGGAAGGGGTAATTCACCCCTCCACTTT	CASTRGRGNSPLHF
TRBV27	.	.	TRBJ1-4	TGTGCCAGCAGACCAGAGGGGGTCTCTAGGACAACTAATGAAAAACTGTTTTTT	CASRPEGVSRTTNEKLFF
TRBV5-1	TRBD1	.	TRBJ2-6	TGCGCCAGCAGCTCAGGGACAGGTCCATCCTCTGGGGCCAACGTCCTGACTTTC	CASSSGTGPSSGANVLTF
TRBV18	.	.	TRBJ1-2	TGTGCCAGCTCACGACAGGAATCGGGCTATGGCTACACCTTC	CASSRQESGYGYTF
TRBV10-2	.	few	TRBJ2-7	TGCGCCAGCAGTGGCCAGGGGATTTCCTACGAGCAGTACTTC	CASSGQGISYEQYF
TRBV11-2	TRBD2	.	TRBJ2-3	TGTGCCAGCAGCGCAGGCCTAGCGGGACCGGTTTCGAGAGATACGCAGTATTTT	CASSAGLAGPVSRDTQYF
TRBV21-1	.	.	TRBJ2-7	TGTGCCAGCAGCAACCATCGCTGCCCAAAGACCTCCGAGCAGTACTTC	CASSNHRCPKTSEQYF
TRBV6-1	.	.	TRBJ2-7	TGTGCCAGCAGTGAGGACCTAGGGGTCGGGAACTTC	CASSEDLGVGNF
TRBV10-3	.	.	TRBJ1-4	TGTGCCATCAGCGGTTCCGGCGAAGAGAAACTGTTTTTT	CAISGSGEEKLFF
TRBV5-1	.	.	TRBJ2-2	TGCGCCAGCAGTCGAGATTCCGGGGAGCTGTTTTTT	CASSRDSGELFF
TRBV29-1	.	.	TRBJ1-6	TGCAGCGCGGGGGATGATTCACCCCTCCACTTT	CSAGDDSPLHF
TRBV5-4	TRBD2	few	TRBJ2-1	TGTGCCAGCAGCTTGGCTAGCGGGGCCTACAATGAGCAGTTCTTC	CASSLASGAYNEQFF
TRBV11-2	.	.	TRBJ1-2	TGTGCCAGCAGCTTAGTATCGATGCTCAACTATGGCTACACCTTC	CASSLVSMLNYGYTF
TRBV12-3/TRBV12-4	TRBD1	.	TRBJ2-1	TGTGCCAGCAGCCCCGGGACAGGGCAGTTCTTC	CASSPGTGQFF
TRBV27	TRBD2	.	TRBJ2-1	TGTGCCAGCAGTTTATCGTTTGAGGGGAGGGGATACAATGAGCAGTTCTTC	CASSLSFEGRGYNEQFF
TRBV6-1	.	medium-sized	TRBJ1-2	TGTGCCAGCAGTGATCCTCGGGACCTCTACACCTTC	CASSDPRDLYTF
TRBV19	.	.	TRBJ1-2	TGTGCCAGTAGTCTTTCTGACAACTATGGCTACACCTTC	CASSLSDNYGYTF
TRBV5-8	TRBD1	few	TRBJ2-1	TGTGCCAGCAGCCTAACGACAGGGCGGGAGTTCTTC	CASSLTTGREFF
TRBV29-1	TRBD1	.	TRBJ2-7	TGCAGCGTCCAGGGGGCCGACGAGCAGTACTTC	CSVQGADEQYF
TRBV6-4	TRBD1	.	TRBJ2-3	TGTGCCAGCAGTGAACAGGGGAGCACAGATACGCAGTATTTT	CASSEQGSTDTQYF
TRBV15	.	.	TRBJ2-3	TGTGCCACCAGCAGTGCCAAGGGCACAGATACGCAGTATTTT	CATSSAKGTDTQYF